A selection of T cell receptor beta chains follows, all from one sample in a study of T cell responses to AZD1222 COVID-19 vaccine. Only in-frame clones appear in the TCRdb table, and some are missing; sequencing was by immunoSEQ multiplex PCR. This table has roughly 100,000 clones, about 81% appearing once. Sequenced material: peripheral blood, taken on day 0 of AZD1222 vaccination. Receptors originate from an adult in good health. The CDR3 runs from the conserved cysteine through the conserved F or W. The order of the fields is V gene, D gene, J gene, clone size, CDR3 protein, CDR3 DNA. The D gene is left open where the match is weak. A clone size is listed for some rows: how often the clone was seen (once, few, many), or a class if it is expanded.

>TRBV5-6|TRBD1|TRBJ1-4|few
CASSPQGREKLFF
TGTGCCAGCAGCCCACAGGGGCGGGAAAAACTGTTTTTT
>TRBV6-5|NA|TRBJ2-5|once
CASRTLGDPETQYF
TGTGCCAGCAGGACCCTAGGGGACCCAGAGACCCAGTACTTC
>TRBV6-2/TRBV6-3|NA|TRBJ1-5|NA
CASSFHPVGSQPQHF
TGTGCCAGCAGTTTCCACCCCGTGGGTTCTCAGCCCCAGCATTTT
>TRBV5-1|NA|TRBJ2-6|NA
CASLPGGSGANVLTF
TGCGCCAGCCTACCCGGGGGCTCTGGGGCCAACGTCCTGACTTTC
>TRBV5-1|TRBD1|TRBJ1-2|NA
CASSDGQDKNYGYTF
TGCGCCAGCAGCGACGGACAGGACAAAAACTATGGCTACACCTTC
>TRBV5-1|TRBD2|TRBJ2-3|NA
CASSSIRPIAGGGTDTQYF
TGCGCCAGCAGCTCGATCCGCCCCATAGCGGGGGGGGGCACAGATACGCAGTATTTT
>TRBV7-2|NA|TRBJ1-2|NA
CASSFFAYGYTF
TGTGCCAGCAGCTTCTTTGCCTATGGCTACACCTTC
>TRBV9|NA|TRBJ2-5|NA
CASSVDRTEETQYF
TGTGCCAGCAGCGTAGACAGGACAGAGGAGACCCAGTACTTC
>TRBV5-1|TRBD2|TRBJ2-3|NA
CASSFLAGGQDTQYF
TGCGCCAGCAGCTTTTTAGCGGGGGGGCAAGATACGCAGTATTTT
>TRBV30|TRBD2|TRBJ2-5|once
CAWDSGRQETQYF
TGTGCCTGGGATAGCGGGCGACAAGAGACCCAGTACTTC
>TRBV24-1|NA|TRBJ2-3|NA
CATSNSPSKGGGEDTQYF
TGTGCCACCAGTAACTCCCCCTCGAAGGGGGGTGGGGAAGATACGCAGTATTTT
>TRBV30|NA|TRBJ2-6|NA
CAWSRRGRANVLTF
TGTGCCTGGAGTCGTAGAGGTCGGGCCAACGTCCTGACTTTC
>TRBV7-2|NA|TRBJ1-2|NA
CASSLIGPNYGYTF
TGTGCCAGCAGCTTAATAGGGCCTAACTATGGCTACACCTTC
>TRBV7-2|NA|TRBJ2-7|NA
CASSFNSPYEQYF
TGTGCCAGCAGCTTCAACAGCCCCTACGAGCAGTACTTC
>TRBV7-2|NA|TRBJ2-3|NA
CASSATMVRTDTQYF
TGTGCCAGCAGCGCCACTATGGTTAGGACAGATACGCAGTATTTT
>TRBV5-4|TRBD2|TRBJ2-2|few
CASSLKRGDTGELFF
TGTGCCAGCAGCTTAAAGCGGGGGGACACCGGGGAGCTGTTTTTT
>TRBV20-1|TRBD2|TRBJ2-7|NA
CSASNSGGVEQYF
TGCAGTGCTAGTAATAGCGGGGGCGTCGAGCAGTACTTC
>TRBV6-2/TRBV6-3|TRBD2|TRBJ2-3|NA
CASSLRYPGLAGGSTDTQYF
TGTGCCAGCAGTTTGCGTTATCCGGGACTAGCGGGGGGGAGCACAGATACGCAGTATTTT
>TRBV5-1|NA|TRBJ2-5|once
CASSLAGGETQYF
TGCGCCAGCAGCTTGGCCGGGGGAGAGACCCAGTACTTC
>TRBV30|TRBD1|TRBJ1-5|NA
CAWSARQGYNQPQHF
TGTGCCTGGAGTGCCAGACAGGGGTACAATCAGCCCCAGCATTTT
>TRBV18|NA|TRBJ1-1|NA
CASSPPSAVGTEAFF
TGTGCCAGCTCACCCCCGTCCGCCGTTGGGACTGAAGCTTTCTTT
>TRBV5-6|NA|TRBJ2-7|NA
CASSSISGEQYF
TGTGCCAGCAGCTCGATTTCTGGCGAGCAGTACTTC
>TRBV4-2|NA|TRBJ2-5|NA
CATRGGGLTQYF
TGTGCCACCCGGGGTGGTGGATTGACCCAGTACTTC
>TRBV3-1/TRBV3-2|TRBD2|TRBJ2-7|once
CASSQEQLLAGVHEQYF
TGTGCCAGCAGCCAAGAGCAACTACTAGCGGGGGTGCACGAGCAGTACTTC
>TRBV5-1|NA|TRBJ2-2|NA
CASSGGTSGGELFF
TGCGCCAGCAGCGGGGGGACTTCGGGAGGGGAGCTGTTTTTT
>TRBV6-5|TRBD1|TRBJ1-3|once
CAGEQGAGIYF
TGTGCCGGGGAACAGGGGGCTGGTATATATTTT
>TRBV3-1/TRBV3-2|TRBD2|TRBJ2-3|NA
CASSEPAGTSGGEGYTQYF
TGTGCCAGCAGCGAACCCGCGGGGACTAGCGGGGGGGAGGGGTATACGCAGTATTTT
>TRBV5-4|NA|TRBJ1-2|NA
CASSSGEGSGYTF
TGTGCCAGCAGCTCCGGGGAGGGGAGCGGCTACACCTTC
>TRBV6-2/TRBV6-3|NA|TRBJ2-3|NA
CASSHGGDTQYF
TGTGCCAGCAGTCACGGAGGGGATACGCAGTATTTT